The sequence of this T cell receptor (beta chain) was determined in a study of cytomegalovirus exposure and HLA in healthy donors. Study details: Of the donors genotyped, approximately 430 in all, about 80% fell in the Caucasian-associated ancestry cluster.

With regard to this clone: Antigen: not known.

General study findings and limits: Later analysis demonstrated an association between a missense DCLRE1C variant and TCR beta V- and J-gene trimming.

Germline V gene sequence: CDR1 MGHDK, CDR2 SYGVNS. With 0 bases clipped from V and 3 bases from J, the junction kept 1 base outside the gene matches. The CDR3 contains 14 residues. Primers: 60 Vbeta forward and 13 Jbeta reverse. Assay: immunoSEQ multiplex PCR; the TCRdb copy retains only in-frame clones and omits some. The sample lists 140,000 to 150,000 clones, around 85% occurring once. This chain joins TRBV25-1 and TRBJ1-2; 7 bases map to TRBD1. This TCR was sampled from a woman between 25 and 40 years old in good health and CMV-seronegative. Sequencing was carried out using PBMCs. The CDR3 here is CASSEYGTDYGYTF. The CDR3 coding sequence is TGTGCCAGCAGTGAATATGGGACAGACTATGGCTACACCTTC.